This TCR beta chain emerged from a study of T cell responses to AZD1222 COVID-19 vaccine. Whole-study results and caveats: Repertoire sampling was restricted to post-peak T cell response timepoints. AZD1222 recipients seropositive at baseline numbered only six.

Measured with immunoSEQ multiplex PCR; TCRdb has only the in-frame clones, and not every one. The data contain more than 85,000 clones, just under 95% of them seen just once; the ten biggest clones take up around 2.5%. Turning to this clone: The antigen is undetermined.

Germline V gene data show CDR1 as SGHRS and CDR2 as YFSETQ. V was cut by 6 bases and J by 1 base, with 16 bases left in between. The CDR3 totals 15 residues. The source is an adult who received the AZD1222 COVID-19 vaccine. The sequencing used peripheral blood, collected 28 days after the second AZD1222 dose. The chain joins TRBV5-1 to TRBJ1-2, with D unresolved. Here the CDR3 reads CASTHSGPSNYGYTF. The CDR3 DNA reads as TGCGCCAGCACCCATTCCGGACCCAGTAACTATGGCTACACCTTC.